Each of the 30 T cell receptor beta chains below was sequenced from the same sample in a study of monozygotic twins with inflammatory bowel disease. TCRdb reprocessed the 5' RACE reads, with one entry per CDR3 protein and no DNA. The repertoire shows nearly 450,000 distinct CDR3 sequences; the top ten hold around 2.4%. Material for sequencing was blood. The receptors derive from a human donor with ulcerative colitis or Crohn's disease, or a healthy co-twin of an affected twin (not recorded which).

V gene TRBV7-2 combines with J gene TRBJ2-5; the D call from TCRdb, TRBD1, cannot be confirmed without DNA. The CDR3 runs to 15 residues. From germline, CDR1 is SGHTA and CDR2 FQGNSA. CDR3 sequence: CASSRLSRGLETQYF.

V gene TRBV18 combines with J gene TRBJ1-6; with no DNA, the TCRdb D assignment of TRBD1 cannot be verified. CDR1 and CDR2 from the germline V gene are KGHSH and LQKENI. This CDR3 contains 16 residues. This CDR3 is CASSPTGTGTNSPLHF.

The chain links TRBV20-1 to TRBJ2-1. The germline CDR1 and CDR2 sequences are DFQATT and SNEGSKA (reference sequence). This CDR3 comprises 13 residues. CDR3 protein: CSESGSSYNEQFF.

V usage is TRBV7-9 and J usage is TRBJ1-1; the TCRdb call, TRBD1, lacks DNA for checking. CDR1 and CDR2 (germline): SEHNR, FQNEAQ (reference sequence). This CDR3 contains 13 residues. The chain's CDR3 is CASSPPGEARAFF. Filled out from reference TRBV7-9 and TRBJ1-1, the complete variable domain reads DTGVSQNPRHKITKRGQNVTFRCDPISEHNRLYWYRQTLGQGPEFLTYFQNEAQLEKSRLLSDRFSAERPKGSFSTLEIQRTEQGDSAMYLCASSPPGEARAFFGQGTRLTVV.

The rearrangement uses TRBV3-1 and TRBJ2-4; TCRdb outputs TRBD2, but without DNA this stays unchecked. CDR3 length equals 14 residues. Germline loops: CDR1 LGHDT, CDR2 YNNKEL (reference sequence). The chain's CDR3 is CASSPSTSMNIQYF.

CDR3 amino acids: CASSFRGRDYNEQFF. The chain is built from TRBV13 and TRBJ2-1; the TCRdb call, TRBD2, lacks DNA for checking. Germline CDR1 is PRHDT and CDR2 is FYEKMQ (reference sequence). The CDR3 runs 15 residues. The full variable domain, rest sourced from reference TRBV13 and TRBJ2-1, is AAGVIQSPRHLIKEKRETATLKCYPIPRHDTVYWYQQGPGQDPQFLISFYEKMQSDKGSIPDRFSAQQFSDYHSELNMSSLELGDSALYFCASSFRGRDYNEQFFGPGTRLTVL.

V gene TRBV4-2 combines with J gene TRBJ2-4; TCRdb's D call, TRBD1, is unchecked because there is no DNA. CDR1 LGHNA and CDR2 YNFKEQ come from the germline V gene. The CDR3 is 16 residues long. The CDR3 protein is CASSWGTERAKNIQYF.

The J gene is TRBJ2-5, the V gene TRBV29-1; the TCRdb call, TRBD1, lacks DNA for checking. CDR1 SQVTM and CDR2 ANQGSEA come from the germline V gene. The CDR3 consists of 12 residues. The CDR3: CSALFAGETQYF.

The gene calls are TRBV7-2 and TRBJ1-5; the D gene TCRdb calls, TRBD1, cannot be checked with no DNA. The CDR3 has 15 amino acids. Germline V gene lookup returns CDR1 SGHTA and CDR2 FQGNSA. The CDR3 protein is CASSLSRGSNQPQHF.

This CDR3 reads CASSGPVDSSYNEQFF. The J gene is TRBJ2-1, the V gene TRBV7-9. The CDR3 covers 16 residues. The germline gives CDR1 SEHNR, CDR2 FQNEAQ (reference sequence).

This chain connects TRBV6-1 to TRBJ1-4; no DNA is available, so the TRBD1 call from TCRdb remains unchecked. The CDR3 has 13 amino acids. CDR1 and CDR2 from the germline V gene are MNHNS and SASEGT. The CDR3 spells CASSDRDNEKLFF.

V gene TRBV20-1 combines with J gene TRBJ2-3; lacking DNA, the TRBD2 call made by TCRdb goes unchecked. Germline V gene data show CDR1 as DFQATT and CDR2 as SNEGSKA (reference sequence). This CDR3 spans 16 amino acids. CDR3 amino acids: CSARELTSWGTDTQYF.

The rearrangement links TRBV9 to TRBJ2-2; TCRdb's assignment of TRBD2 cannot be checked, as there is no DNA. The CDR3 sequence is 17 residues long. Germline V gene data show CDR1 as SGDLS and CDR2 as YYNGEE. CDR3 sequence: CASTKWGDLGVTGELFF. Supplemented by reference TRBV9 and TRBJ2-2, the full variable domain reads DSGVTQTPKHLITATGQRVTLRCSPRSGDLSVYWYQQSLDQGLQFLIQYYNGEERAKGNILERFSAQQFPDLHSELNLSSLELGDSALYFCASTKWGDLGVTGELFFGEGSRLTVL.

The genes are TRBV6-5 and TRBJ1-1; the TRBD1 assignment by TCRdb is unverifiable without DNA. Germline lookup yields CDR1 MNHEY and CDR2 SVGAGI. The CDR3 spans 15 residues. CDR3 protein: CASSYVPLQNTEAFF.

The CDR3 loop reads CSARETSGSNTQYF. The genes are TRBV20-1 and TRBJ2-3; TCRdb reports TRBD2, a call that lacks DNA to check it against. The CDR3 runs to 14 residues. Per germline, CDR1 DFQATT and CDR2 SNEGSKA (reference sequence).

The rearrangement uses TRBV12-3 or TRBV12-4 and TRBJ2-2. The CDR3 runs to 14 residues. The CDR3 reads CASSFSVAPRELFF.

The chain has TRBV4-2 and TRBJ1-2. The CDR3 runs to 16 residues. CDR1 is LGHNA, CDR2 YNFKEQ, per germline. The CDR3 sequence is CASSHVLQTVPHGYTF.

The chain is built from TRBV20-1 and TRBJ1-6; absent DNA, TCRdb's TRBD1 call cannot be checked. The CDR3 runs to 14 residues. Germline V gene lookup returns CDR1 DFQATT and CDR2 SNEGSKA (reference sequence). CDR3 protein: CSASPDRGGSPLHF.

This rearrangement joins TRBV20-1 to TRBJ2-7; TCRdb's D call of TRBD2 is untestable without DNA. Germline loops: CDR1 DFQATT, CDR2 SNEGSKA (reference sequence). CDR3 length: 13 amino acids. The CDR3 loop reads CSAQTSGDFEQYF.

The V gene is TRBV18, the J gene TRBJ2-7; TCRdb designates TRBD1, a call that cannot be tested without DNA. The V gene's germline CDR1 is KGHSH and CDR2 LQKENI. The CDR3 contains 14 residues. CDR3 in amino acids: CASSIGDTSYEQYF.

V usage is TRBV18 and J usage is TRBJ2-2; TCRdb designates TRBD2, a call that cannot be tested without DNA. The germline V gene has CDR1 KGHSH and CDR2 LQKENI. The CDR3 has 13 residues. The CDR3: CASSRNREVELFF.

The V gene is TRBV7-2, the J gene TRBJ2-1. The CDR3 has 12 residues. Germline V gene data show CDR1 as SGHTA and CDR2 as FQGNSA. CDR3 protein: CASSLVGNEQFF.

The gene calls are TRBV25-1 and TRBJ1-5. CDR3 length equals 14 residues. CDR1 is MGHDK, CDR2 SYGVNS, per germline. The CDR3 reads CASSEYARNQPQHF.

The chain carries TRBV5-1 and TRBJ2-1; TCRdb names TRBD2, which stays unverified in the absence of DNA. CDR1 is SGHRS and CDR2 is YFSETQ in the germline V gene. This CDR3 has 15 residues. Here the CDR3 reads CASSLEGPSYNDQFF.

This rearrangement joins TRBV7-9 to TRBJ1-2. CDR1 is SEHNR and CDR2 is FQNEAQ in the germline V gene (reference sequence). The length of the CDR3 is 14 residues. The CDR3 protein is CASSPSAENYGYTF.

The chain combines TRBV12-3 or TRBV12-4 with TRBJ1-2; the D call of TRBD1 rests on TCRdb alone, since no DNA is present to check it. CDR3 length: 13 amino acids. The CDR3 here is CASSPSRDRGYTF.

V usage is TRBV3-1 and J usage is TRBJ1-2; lacking DNA, the TRBD1 call made by TCRdb goes unchecked. The CDR3 length is 14 residues. The germline V gene has CDR1 LGHDT and CDR2 YNNKEL (reference sequence). CDR3 protein: CASSPPGVEYGYTF.

The J gene is TRBJ2-3, the V gene TRBV7-9. This CDR3 is built from 14 residues. In germline, CDR1 is SEHNR, CDR2 FQNEAQ (reference sequence). The CDR3 here is CASSLGIVTDTQYF.

The gene calls are TRBV5-4 and TRBJ1-1. This CDR3 is built from 12 residues. CDR1 is SGHNT, CDR2 YYREEE, per germline (reference sequence). The CDR3 sequence: CASSSHSTEAFF.

V gene TRBV11-2 combines with J gene TRBJ1-4. The CDR3 has 19 residues. Germline V gene lookup returns CDR1 SGHAT and CDR2 FQNNGV. The CDR3 sequence: CASSSRIPGDSATNEKLFF.